The table lists the clone carrying this TCR beta chain with many counts. The antigen is not known. The sample comes from a study of CD8 T cells in ankylosing spondylitis. Study-level findings and limits: In synovial fluid and blood from reactive arthritis, some motif variants were previously reported.

The CDR3 totals 14 residues. V lost 1 base to trimming and J lost 3 bases, with 9 bases between them. The germline V gene encodes CDR1 SGHRS and CDR2 YFSETQ. TCRdb ran MiXCR on the 5' RACE reads and lists one entry per CDR3 protein. The sample lists some 100,000 distinct CDR3 sequences, over 6.5% occurring once. Sequenced: blood, either unsorted or a sorted T cell fraction (not recorded which). The J gene is TRBJ2-3, the V gene TRBV5-1; D gene uncertain. The sequence was collected from a male donor with ankylosing spondylitis or in good health (not recorded which). The CDR3 DNA reads TGCGCCAGCAGCTTGACGACTTTAACAGATACGCAGTATTTT. As protein: CASSLTTLTDTQYF.